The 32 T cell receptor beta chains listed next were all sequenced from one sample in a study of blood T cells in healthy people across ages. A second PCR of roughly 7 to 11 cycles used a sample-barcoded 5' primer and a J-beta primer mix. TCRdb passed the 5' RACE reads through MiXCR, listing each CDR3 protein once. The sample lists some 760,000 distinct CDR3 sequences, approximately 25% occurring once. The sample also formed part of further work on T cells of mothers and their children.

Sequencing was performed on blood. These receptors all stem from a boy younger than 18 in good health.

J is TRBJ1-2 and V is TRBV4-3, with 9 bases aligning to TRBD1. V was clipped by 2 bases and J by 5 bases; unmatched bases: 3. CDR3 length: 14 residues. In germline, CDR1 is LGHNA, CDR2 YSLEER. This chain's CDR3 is CASSQSGTGYGYTF. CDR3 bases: TGCGCCAGCAGCCAATCCGGGACAGGGTATGGCTACACCTTC.

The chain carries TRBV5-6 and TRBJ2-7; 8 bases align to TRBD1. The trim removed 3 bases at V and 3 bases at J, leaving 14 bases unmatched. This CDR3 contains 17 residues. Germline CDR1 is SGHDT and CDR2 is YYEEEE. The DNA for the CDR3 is TGTGCCAGCAGCTCATTTGGGACAGGACCAAGGATCTACGAGCAGTACTTC. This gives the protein CASSSFGTGPRIYEQYF.

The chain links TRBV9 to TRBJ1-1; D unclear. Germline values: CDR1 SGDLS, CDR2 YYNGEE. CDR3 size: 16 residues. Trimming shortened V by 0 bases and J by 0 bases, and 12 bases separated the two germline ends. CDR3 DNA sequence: TGTGCCAGCAGCGTAGGGGCAGCGCGGATGAACACTGAAGCTTTCTTT. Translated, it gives CASSVGAARMNTEAFF.

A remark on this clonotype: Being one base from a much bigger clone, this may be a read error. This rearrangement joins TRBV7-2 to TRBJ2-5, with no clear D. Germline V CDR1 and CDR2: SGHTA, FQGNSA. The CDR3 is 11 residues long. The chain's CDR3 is CASSSKEAQYF. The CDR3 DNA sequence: TGTGCCAGCAGCTCAAAAGAGGCCCAGTACTTC. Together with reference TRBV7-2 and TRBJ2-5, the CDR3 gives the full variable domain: GAGVSQSPSNKVTEKGKDVELRCDPISGHTALYWYRQSLGQGLEFLIYFQGNSAPDKSGLPSDRFSAERTGGSVSTLTIQRTQQEDSAVYLCASSSKEAQYFGPGTRLLVL.

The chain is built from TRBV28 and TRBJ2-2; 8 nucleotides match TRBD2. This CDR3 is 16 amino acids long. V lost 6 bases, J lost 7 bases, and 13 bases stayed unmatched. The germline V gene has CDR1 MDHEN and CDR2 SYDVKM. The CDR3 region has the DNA TGTGCCAGCAGACACCCCTCTTTAGCGGGAATCGGGGAGCTGTTTTTT. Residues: CASRHPSLAGIGELFF.

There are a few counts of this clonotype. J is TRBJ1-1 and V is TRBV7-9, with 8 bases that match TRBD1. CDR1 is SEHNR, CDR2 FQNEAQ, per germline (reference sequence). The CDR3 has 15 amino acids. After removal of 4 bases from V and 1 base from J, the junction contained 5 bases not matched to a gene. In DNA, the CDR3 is TGTGCCAGCAGCTCTAAGGACAGGGCGAACACTGAAGCTTTCTTT. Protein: CASSSKDRANTEAFF.

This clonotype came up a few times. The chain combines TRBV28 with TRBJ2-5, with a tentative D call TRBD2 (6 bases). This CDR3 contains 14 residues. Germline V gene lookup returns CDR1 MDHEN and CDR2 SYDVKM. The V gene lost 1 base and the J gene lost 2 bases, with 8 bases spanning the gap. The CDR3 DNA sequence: TGTGCCAGCAGTTTATACGGGACTCAAGAGACCCAGTACTTC. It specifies CASSLYGTQETQYF.

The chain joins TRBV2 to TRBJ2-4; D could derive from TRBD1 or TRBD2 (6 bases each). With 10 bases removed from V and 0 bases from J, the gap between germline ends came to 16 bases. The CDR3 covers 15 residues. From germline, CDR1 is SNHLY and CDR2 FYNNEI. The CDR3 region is CAIQEGGVAKNIQYF. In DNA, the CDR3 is TGTGCCATTCAGGAGGGGGGCGTAGCCAAAAACATTCAGTACTTC.

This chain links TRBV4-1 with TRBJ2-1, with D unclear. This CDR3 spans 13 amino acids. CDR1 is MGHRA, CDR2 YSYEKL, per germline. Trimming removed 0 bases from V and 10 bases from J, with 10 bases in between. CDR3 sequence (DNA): TGCGCCAGCAGCCAAGAACATCTGGGGGAGCAGTTCTTC. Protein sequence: CASSQEHLGEQFF.

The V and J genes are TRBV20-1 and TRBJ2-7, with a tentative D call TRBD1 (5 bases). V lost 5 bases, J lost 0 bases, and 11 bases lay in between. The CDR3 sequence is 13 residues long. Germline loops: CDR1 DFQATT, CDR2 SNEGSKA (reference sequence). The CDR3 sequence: CSAVDSTSYEQYF. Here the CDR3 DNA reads TGCAGTGCTGTTGACAGTACCTCCTACGAGCAGTACTTC.

CDR3 loop: CASRGILVTDTQYF. For the CDR3, the DNA is TGTGCCAGCAGGGGGATCTTGGTCACAGATACGCAGTATTTT. This chain uses TRBV7-2 with TRBJ2-3; D gene unclear. CDR1 is SGHTA and CDR2 is FQGNSA in the germline V gene. Trimming took off 6 bases at V and 2 bases at J, with 12 bases between the two ends. The CDR3 has 14 residues.

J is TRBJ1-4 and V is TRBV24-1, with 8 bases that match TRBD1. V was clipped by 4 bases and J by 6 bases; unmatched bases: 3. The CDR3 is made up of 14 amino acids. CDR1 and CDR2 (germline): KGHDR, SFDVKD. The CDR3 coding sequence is TGTGCCACCAGTGACACGGGACAGGATGAAAAACTGTTTTTT. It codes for CATSDTGQDEKLFF.

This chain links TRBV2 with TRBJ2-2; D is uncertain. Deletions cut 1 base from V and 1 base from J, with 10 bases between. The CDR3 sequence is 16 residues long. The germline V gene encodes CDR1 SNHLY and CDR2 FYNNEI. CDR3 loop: CASSEDQTRNTGELFF. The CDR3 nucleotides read TGTGCCAGCAGTGAAGACCAGACCCGGAACACCGGGGAGCTGTTTTTT.

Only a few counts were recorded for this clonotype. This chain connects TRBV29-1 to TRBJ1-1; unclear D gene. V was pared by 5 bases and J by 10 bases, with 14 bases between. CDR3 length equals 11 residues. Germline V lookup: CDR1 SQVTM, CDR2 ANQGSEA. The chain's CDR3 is CSVRRTDLAFF. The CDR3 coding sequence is TGCAGCGTTCGACGGACCGACCTAGCTTTCTTT. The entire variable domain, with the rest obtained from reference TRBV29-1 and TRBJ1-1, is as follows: SAVISQKPSRDICQRGTSLTIQCQVDSQVTMMFWYRQQPGQSLTLIATANQGSEATYESGFVIDKFPISRPNLTFSTLTVSNMSPEDSSIYLCSVRRTDLAFFGQGTRLTVV.

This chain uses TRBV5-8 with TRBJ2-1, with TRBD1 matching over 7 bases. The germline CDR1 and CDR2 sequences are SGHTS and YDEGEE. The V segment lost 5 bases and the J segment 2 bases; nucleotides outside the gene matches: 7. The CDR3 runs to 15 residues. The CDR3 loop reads CASRRTGEAYNEQFF. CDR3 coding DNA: TGTGCCAGCAGACGAACAGGGGAAGCCTACAATGAGCAGTTCTTC. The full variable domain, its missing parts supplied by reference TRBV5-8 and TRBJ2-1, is EAGVTQSPTHLIKTRGQQATLRCSPISGHTSVYWYQQALGLGLQFLLWYDEGEERNRGNFPPRFSGRQFPNYSSELNVNALELEDSALYLCASRRTGEAYNEQFFGPGTRLTVL.

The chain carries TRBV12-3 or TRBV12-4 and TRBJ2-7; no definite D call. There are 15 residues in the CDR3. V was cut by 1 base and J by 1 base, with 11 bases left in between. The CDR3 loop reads CASSLGRSWSYEQYF. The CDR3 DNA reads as TGTGCCAGCAGTTTAGGCCGATCCTGGTCCTACGAGCAGTACTTC.

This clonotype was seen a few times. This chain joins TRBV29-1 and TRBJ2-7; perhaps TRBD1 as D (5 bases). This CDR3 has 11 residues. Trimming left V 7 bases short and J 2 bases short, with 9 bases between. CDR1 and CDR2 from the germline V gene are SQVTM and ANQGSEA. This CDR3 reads CSALGPYEQYF. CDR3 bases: TGCAGCGCCCTGGGGCCCTACGAGCAGTACTTC.

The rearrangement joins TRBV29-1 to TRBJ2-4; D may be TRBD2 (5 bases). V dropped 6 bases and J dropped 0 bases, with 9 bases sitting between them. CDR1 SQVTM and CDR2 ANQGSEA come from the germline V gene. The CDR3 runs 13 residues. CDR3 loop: CSVGLVAKNIQYF. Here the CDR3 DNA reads TGCAGCGTCGGACTTGTAGCCAAAAACATTCAGTACTTC.

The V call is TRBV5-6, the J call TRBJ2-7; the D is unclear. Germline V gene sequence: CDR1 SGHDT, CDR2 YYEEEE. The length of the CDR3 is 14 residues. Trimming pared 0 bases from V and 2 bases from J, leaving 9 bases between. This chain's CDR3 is CASSLGGSPYEQYF. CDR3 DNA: TGTGCCAGCAGCTTGGGAGGTTCACCCTACGAGCAGTACTTC. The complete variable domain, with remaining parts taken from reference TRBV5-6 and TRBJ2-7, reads DAGVTQSPTHLIKTRGQQVTLRCSPKSGHDTVSWYQQALGQGPQFIFQYYEEEERQRGNFPDRFSGHQFPNYSSELNVNALLLGDSALYLCASSLGGSPYEQYFGPGTRLTVT.

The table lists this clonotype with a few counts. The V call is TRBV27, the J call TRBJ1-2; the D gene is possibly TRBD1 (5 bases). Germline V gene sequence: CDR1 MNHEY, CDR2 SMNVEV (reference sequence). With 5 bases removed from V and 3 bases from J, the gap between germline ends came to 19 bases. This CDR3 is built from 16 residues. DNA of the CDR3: TGTGCCAGCAGTCCTCTGGGACGCGAAATTTACTATGGCTACACCTTC. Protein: CASSPLGREIYYGYTF.

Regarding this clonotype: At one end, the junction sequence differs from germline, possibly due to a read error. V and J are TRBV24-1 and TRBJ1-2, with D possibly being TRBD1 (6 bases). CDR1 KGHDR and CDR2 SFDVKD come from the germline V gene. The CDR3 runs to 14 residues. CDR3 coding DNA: TGTGCCGCCAGTGACCCCGACAGGATCTATGGCTACACCTTC. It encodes CAASDPDRIYGYTF.

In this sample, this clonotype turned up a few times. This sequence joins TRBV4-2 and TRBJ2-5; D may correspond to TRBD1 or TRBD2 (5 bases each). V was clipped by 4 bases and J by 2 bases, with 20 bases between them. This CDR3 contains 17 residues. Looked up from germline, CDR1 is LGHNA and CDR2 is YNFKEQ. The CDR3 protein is CASSPRGASGTQETQYF. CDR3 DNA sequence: TGTGCCAGCAGCCCTAGGGGAGCGTCTGGAACTCAAGAGACCCAGTACTTC.

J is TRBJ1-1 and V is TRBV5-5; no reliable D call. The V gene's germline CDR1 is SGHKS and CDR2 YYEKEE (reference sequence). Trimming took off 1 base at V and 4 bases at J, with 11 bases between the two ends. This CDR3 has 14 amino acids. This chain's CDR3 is CASSLSPTITEAFF. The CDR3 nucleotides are TGTGCCAGCAGCTTGTCTCCGACCATCACTGAAGCTTTCTTT. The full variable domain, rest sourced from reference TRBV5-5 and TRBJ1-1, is DAGVTQSPTHLIKTRGQQVTLRCSPISGHKSVSWYQQVLGQGPQFIFQYYEKEERGRGNFPDRFSARQFPNYSSELNVNALLLGDSALYLCASSLSPTITEAFFGQGTRLTVV.

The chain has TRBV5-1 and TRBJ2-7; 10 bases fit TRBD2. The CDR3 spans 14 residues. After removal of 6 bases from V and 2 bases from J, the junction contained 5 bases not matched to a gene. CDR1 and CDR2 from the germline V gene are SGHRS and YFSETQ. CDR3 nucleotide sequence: TGCGCCAGCAAGGAAACTAGCGGGACCTACGAGCAGTACTTC. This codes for CASKETSGTYEQYF.

As DNA, the CDR3 is TGTGCCAGCAGTGTGACAGGGGAGGGATACAATGAGCAGTTCTTC. Translation: CASSVTGEGYNEQFF. This chain joins TRBV12-3 or TRBV12-4 and TRBJ2-1; maybe TRBD1 (8 bases). This CDR3 has 15 amino acids. Trimming left V 5 bases short and J 4 bases short, with 15 bases between.

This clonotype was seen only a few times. The chain's CDR3 is CATSSQDRNYGYTF. The CDR3 bases are TGTGCCACCAGCAGTCAGGACCGCAACTATGGCTACACCTTC. The chain joins TRBV15 to TRBJ1-2, with D unresolved. Per the germline V gene, CDR1 is LNHNV and CDR2 is YYDKDF (reference sequence). This CDR3 has 14 residues. V was shortened by 3 bases and J by 2 bases, with 10 bases between the two germline ends.

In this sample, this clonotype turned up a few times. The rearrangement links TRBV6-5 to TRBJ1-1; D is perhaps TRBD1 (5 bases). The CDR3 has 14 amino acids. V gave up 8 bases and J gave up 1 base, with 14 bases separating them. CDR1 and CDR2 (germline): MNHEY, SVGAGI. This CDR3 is CASAPGGPNTEAFF. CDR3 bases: TGTGCCAGCGCCCCGGGGGGACCGAACACTGAAGCTTTCTTT.

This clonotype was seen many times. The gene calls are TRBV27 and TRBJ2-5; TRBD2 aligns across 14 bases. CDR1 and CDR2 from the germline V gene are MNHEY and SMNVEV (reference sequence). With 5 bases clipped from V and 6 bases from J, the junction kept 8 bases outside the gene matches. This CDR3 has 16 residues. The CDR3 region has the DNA TGTGCCAGCAGTCCCCTGACTAGCGGGAGGGGGAAGACCCAGTACTTC. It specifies CASSPLTSGRGKTQYF.

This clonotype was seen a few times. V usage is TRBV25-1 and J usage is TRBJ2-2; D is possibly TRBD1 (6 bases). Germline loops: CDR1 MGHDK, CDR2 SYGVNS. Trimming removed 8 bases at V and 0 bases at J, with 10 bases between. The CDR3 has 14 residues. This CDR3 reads CASRTETNTGELFF. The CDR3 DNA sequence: TGTGCCAGCCGGACAGAGACGAACACCGGGGAGCTGTTTTTT.

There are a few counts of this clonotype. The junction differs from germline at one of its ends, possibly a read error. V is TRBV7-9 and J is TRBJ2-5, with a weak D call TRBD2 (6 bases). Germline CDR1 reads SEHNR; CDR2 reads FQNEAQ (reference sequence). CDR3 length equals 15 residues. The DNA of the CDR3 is TGTGACAGCAGCTTAGACGCCGGGGGCCAAGAGACCCAGTACTTC. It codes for CDSSLDAGGQETQYF.

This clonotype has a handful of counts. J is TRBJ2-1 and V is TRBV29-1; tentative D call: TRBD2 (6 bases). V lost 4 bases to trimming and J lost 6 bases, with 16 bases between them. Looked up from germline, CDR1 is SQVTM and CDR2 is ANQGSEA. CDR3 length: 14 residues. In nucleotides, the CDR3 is TGCAGCGTTGGGGGACTTGACTCGCGCAATGAGCAGTTCTTC. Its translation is CSVGGLDSRNEQFF.

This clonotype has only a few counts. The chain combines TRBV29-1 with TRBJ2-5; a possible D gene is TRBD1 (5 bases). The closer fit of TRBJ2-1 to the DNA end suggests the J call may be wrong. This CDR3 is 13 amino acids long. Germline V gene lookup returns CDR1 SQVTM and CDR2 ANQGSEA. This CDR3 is CSVLSGPYNEQFF. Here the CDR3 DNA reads TGCAGCGTTTTGTCAGGGCCATACAATGAGCAGTTCTTC.